This entry lists 11 T cell receptor beta chains sequenced from one sample in a study of molecular identifiers for immune sequencing clone quantification. TCRdb reprocessed the PCR reads via MiXCR and lists one record per CDR3 protein. This sample has roughly 300,000 distinct CDR3 sequences, with over 20% found just once. The sample comprised naive CD8+ T cells from blood, with Jurkat cell RNA spiked in. The subset here: FACS-sorted CD8+CD4-CCR7+CD45RA+ naive T cells. These receptors all stem from a human donor in good health. Some libraries in this study had Jurkat cell RNA spiked in.

In the case of this clonotype: A clone one base away is much larger, so this may be a read error. The chain employs TRBV6-2 or TRBV6-3 and TRBJ2-7, with a tentative D call TRBD2 (5 bases). CDR3 size: 12 residues. The germline V gene encodes CDR1 MNHEY and CDR2 SVGEGT. With 8 bases removed from V and 4 bases from J, the gap between germline ends came to 12 bases. CDR3: CASPTGGYEQYF. CDR3 coding DNA: TGTGCCAGCCCCACCGGCGGGTACGAGCAGTACTTC.

This clonotype was counted only a few times. The rearrangement joins TRBV6-5 to TRBJ1-1; D is unclear. Trimming pared 6 bases from V and 6 bases from J, leaving 8 bases between. Germline loops: CDR1 MNHEY, CDR2 SVGAGI. CDR3 size: 11 residues. The CDR3 loop is CASRLAAEAFF. The CDR3 bases are TGTGCCAGCAGACTGGCAGCTGAAGCTTTCTTT.

This clonotype was seen ten or more times. The chain links TRBV30 to TRBJ2-7; 11 positions match TRBD2. The CDR3 is 13 amino acids. Germline lookup yields CDR1 GTSNPN and CDR2 SVGIG (reference sequence). V lost 2 bases, J lost 4 bases, and 1 base stayed unmatched. The CDR3 region is CAWSTSGSYEQYF. CDR3 nucleotides: TGTGCCTGGAGTACTAGCGGGAGTTACGAGCAGTACTTC.

In this sample, this clonotype turned up many times. The chain combines TRBV7-9 with TRBJ1-1; TRBD1 matches at 7 bases. The J segment lost 2 bases and the V segment lost 6 bases, leaving 15 bases of the junction unmatched. The CDR3 extends over 17 amino acids. Germline values: CDR1 SEHNR, CDR2 FQNEAQ (reference sequence). CDR3 bases: TGTGCCAGCAGACACATACAGGCCGGGACAGACAACACTGAAGCTTTCTTT. Translated: CASRHIQAGTDNTEAFF.

The CDR3 region has the DNA TGTGCCAGTAGTACGTGGACAGGCTACACTGAAGCTTTCTTT. This gives the protein CASSTWTGYTEAFF. The gene calls are TRBV19 and TRBJ1-1; 7 bases are a match to TRBD1. The CDR3 totals 14 residues. The germline gives CDR1 LNHDA, CDR2 SQIVND (reference sequence). V lost 4 bases and J lost 3; bases outside the gene matches: 5.

As DNA, the CDR3 is TGTGCCAGCAGCTTTGGACAGGGGGCCGGCTACGAGCAGTACTTC. Translating gives CASSFGQGAGYEQYF. This chain uses TRBV7-9 with TRBJ2-7; 11 bases fit TRBD1. CDR1 and CDR2 from the germline V gene are SEHNR and FQNEAQ (reference sequence). The CDR3 consists of 15 residues. Trimming removed 3 bases from V and 3 bases from J; junction bases left unmatched: 4.

This clonotype has just one count. Likely a read error: the CDR3 ends without its conserved phenylalanine or tryptophan. The chain is built from TRBV12-3 or TRBV12-4 and TRBJ1-2; the D is unclear. V gave up 1 base and J gave up 5 bases, with 2 bases separating them. The CDR3 consists of 11 residues. The CDR3 spells CASSLGYGYTL. Written as DNA, the CDR3 is TGTGCCAGCAGTTTAGGGTATGGCTACACCCTC.

Concerning this clonotype itself: A much larger clone differs from this one at a single base, so this may be a read error. In this CDR3 the conserved last residue, phenylalanine or tryptophan, is missing, so a read error is likely. The V call is TRBV7-9, the J call TRBJ2-1; D not certain. Per germline, CDR1 SEHNR and CDR2 FQNEAQ (reference sequence). CDR3 size: 11 residues. V was pared by 5 bases and J by 8 bases, with 7 bases between. CDR3 sequence (DNA): TGTGCCAGCAGCCACCCCGATGAGCAGTTCTTG. Amino acid sequence: CASSHPDEQFL.

This chain links TRBV7-3 with TRBJ2-1, with D hard to call. CDR1 and CDR2 from the germline V gene are SGHTA and FQGTGA. V lost 2 bases, J lost 0 bases, and 11 bases lay in between. This CDR3 has 16 amino acids. This CDR3 reads CASSLGVDSSYNEQFF. The CDR3 DNA reads as TGTGCCAGCAGCTTAGGCGTGGATAGCTCCTACAATGAGCAGTTCTTC. Variable domain in full (rest from reference TRBV7-3 and TRBJ2-1): GAGVSQTPSNKVTEKGKYVELRCDPISGHTALYWYRQSLGQGPEFLIYFQGTGAADDSGLPNDRFFAVRPEGSVSTLKIQRTERGDSAVYLCASSLGVDSSYNEQFFGPGTRLTVL.

Concerning this clonotype: This may be a read error, as it is one base from a much larger clone. The J gene is TRBJ2-7, the V gene TRBV30; possibly TRBD2 for D (7 bases). Germline CDR1 reads GTSNPN; CDR2 reads SVGIG (reference sequence). Between the trimmed V and J ends, which lost 5 bases and 3 bases, there was a span of 14 bases. This CDR3 has 13 residues. In nucleotides, the CDR3 is TGTGCCTGGGACCCGGGGGGCGGCTACGAGCAGTACTTC. It specifies CAWDPGGGYEQYF.

The chain carries TRBV7-6 and TRBJ2-7, with 8 bases that match TRBD1. The germline gives CDR1 SGHVS, CDR2 FNYEAQ. Trimming removed 5 bases from V and 4 bases from J; junction bases left unmatched: 7. CDR3 length: 14 amino acids. CDR3 coding DNA: TGTGCCAGCAGCCCCCCGGACAGGGTGTACGAGCAGTACTTC. Translation gives CASSPPDRVYEQYF.